These T cell receptor beta chains were read from a single sample in a study of T cells in Graves' hyperthyroidism and ophthalmopathy. TCRdb called the multiplex PCR reads again in MiXCR, with one record for every CDR3 protein. Among 450,000 to 700,000 distinct CDR3 sequences, around 42% were seen once, and the ten largest hold 15% to 20%. The material sequenced was peripheral blood or thyroid tissue (not recorded which). The receptors here all came from an adult woman with Graves' disease, either hyperthyroidism or ophthalmopathy (not recorded which). Each CDR3 is given with its conserved first and last residue.

v_call cdr3_aa
TRBV5-1 CASSSGPQGALYEQYF
TRBV4-1 CASSQVPGLAGGGELFF
TRBV12-3/TRBV12-4 CASSRTSGSGTQYF
TRBV7-9 CASSLASGAVSYTF
TRBV7-9 CASSFGAGALNQPQHF
TRBV28 CASSLRVAGEQYF
TRBV10-3 CAISPGTETQYF
TRBV13 CASSTTSFEDTGELFF
TRBV7-9 CASSLAMNTEAFF
TRBV29-1 CSVHQGRGGEQYF
TRBV2 CASSQGQGKETQYF
TRBV7-8 CASSPRDSGANVLTF
TRBV29-1 CSVVRGTNGYTF
TRBV2 CASSDSGAALAGSNTGELFF
TRBV7-8 CASSSRGQGISGELFF
TRBV10-3 CAISVRRNEKLFF
TRBV11-2 CASSLLPGVGNAGELFF
TRBV14 CASSHRDRGDLYTEAFF
TRBV20-1 CSARYGGLNTEAFF
TRBV10-3 CAISSTGETEKLFF
TRBV29-1 CSVDIGPNYNSPLHF
TRBV29-1 CSIMGGGYEQYF
TRBV2 CASSAGADTEAFF
TRBV10-3 CAVSGTENQPQHF
TRBV4-2 CASSQEIRGTEAFF
TRBV7-2 CASSHGLAGSTQYF
TRBV29-1 CSVSPGQGGAYEQYF
TRBV6-5 CASGDTAEAFF
TRBV7-9 CASSFRGRAPNEQYF
TRBV9 CASSGDGTGWKDYTQPQHF